This T cell receptor beta chain emerged from a study of T cell repertoires in cytomegalovirus infection. In the study overall: Public signatures in TCR beta pointed to CMV infection and matching HLA type.

Study conclusions and caveats: Dominating the ex vivo response were TCR beta clonotypes that were CMV-specific and HLA-C-restricted.

A single record per CDR3 protein comes from TCRdb applying MiXCR to the reads. Counted here are some 800,000 distinct CDR3 sequences, under 35% occurring once; the ten biggest clones make up 10% to 15%. J was trimmed by 3 bases and V by 7 bases; bases with no gene match: 13. This CDR3 has 16 amino acids. Germline lookup yields CDR1 LNHDA and CDR2 SQIVND (reference sequence). A note on this clonotype: Its antigen is currently unknown.

This sequence joins TRBV19 and TRBJ1-1; the match to TRBD1 covers 8 bases. The sequence was obtained from a human donor in good health (CMV status not recorded). Some clones in this sample may be carry-over from other donors' samples. The input for sequencing was cultured CD8+ T cells from PBMCs, taken from culture after CMV antigen stimulation. As DNA, the CDR3 is TGTGCCAGTAAGTCTTATGGGACAGGCGCGGACACTGAAGCTTTCTTT. This encodes CASKSYGTGADTEAFF.